The 12 T cell receptor beta chains in this list originate from one sample, sequenced in a study of blood T cell repertoires in COVID-19. Repertoires were generated with immunoSEQ multiplex PCR, while TCRdb's copy carries only in-frame clones and drops some. This table has more than 250,000 clones, approximately 88% appearing once. The sequencing sample was made of PBMCs or T cells enriched from blood (not recorded which). These receptors originate from a woman in her 40s who had recovered from COVID-19.

The chain has TRBV29-1 and TRBJ2-4; 8 bases map to TRBD1. The J segment lost 2 bases and the V segment lost 4 bases, leaving 4 bases of the junction unmatched. The CDR3 is 14 residues long. Germline lookup yields CDR1 SQVTM and CDR2 ANQGSEA. This CDR3 reads CSVGTGSSKNIQYF. DNA for the CDR3: TGCAGCGTTGGGACAGGGAGTTCCAAAAACATTCAGTACTTC.

This clone was seen once. The CDR3 protein is CASSPGGETGELFF. The CDR3 DNA follows: TGTGCCAGCAGTCCGGGGGGGGAGACCGGGGAGCTGTTTTTT. This chain connects TRBV28 to TRBJ2-2; 8 nucleotides line up with TRBD2. V was pared by 5 bases and J by 5 bases, with 4 bases of the junction left unmatched. This CDR3 region has 14 residues. Per germline, CDR1 MDHEN and CDR2 SYDVKM.

The V and J genes are TRBV6-5 and TRBJ2-7; possible D gene TRBD1, 6 bases. This CDR3 has 16 residues. Trimming took 0 bases from V and 1 from J, leaving 13 bases between them. Looked up from germline, CDR1 is MNHEY and CDR2 is SVGAGI. DNA of the CDR3: TGTGCCAGCAGTTACTCGGGGGCAAGCCCATCCTACGAGCAGTACTTC. Its translation is CASSYSGASPSYEQYF.

The V call is TRBV3-1 (or the pseudogene TRBV3-2), the J call TRBJ2-1; maybe TRBD1 (5 bases). Looked up from germline, CDR1 is LGHDT and CDR2 is YNNKEL (reference sequence). The CDR3 has 17 amino acids. V was trimmed by 1 base and J by 0 bases, leaving 13 bases between them. This chain's CDR3 is CASSQGAGRSSYNEQFF. The CDR3, as DNA: TGTGCCAGCAGCCAAGGTGCAGGGCGAAGCTCCTACAATGAGCAGTTCTTC.

A single count supports this clone. The chain joins TRBV7-6 to TRBJ2-3; TRBD2 aligns across 14 bases. Germline V gene sequence: CDR1 SGHVS, CDR2 FNYEAQ. CDR3 size: 16 residues. V was pared by 5 bases and J by 4 bases, with 5 bases of the junction left unmatched. The CDR3 sequence is CASSPEGLAGADTQYF. In DNA form, the CDR3 reads TGTGCCAGCAGCCCCGAGGGACTAGCGGGAGCAGATACGCAGTATTTT.

The chain joins TRBV4-1 to TRBJ2-3, with TRBD2 identical over 10 bases. V dropped 1 base and J dropped 8; count of bases not matched to a gene: 9. The germline CDR1 and CDR2 sequences are MGHRA and YSYEKL. This CDR3 is 16 amino acids long. In DNA form, the CDR3 reads TGCGCCAGCAGCCAAGGGTTAGCGGGAGGTGCTGGTACGCAGTATTTT. Its translation: CASSQGLAGGAGTQYF.

The chain is built from TRBV19 and TRBJ1-5, with no clear D. This CDR3 region has 12 residues. The ends were cut back, 8 bases at V and 4 bases at J, with 9 bases in the middle. Germline assignment: CDR1 LNHDA and CDR2 SQIVND (reference sequence). CDR3 nucleotides: TGTGCCAGTGGGCCCCTGAATCAGCCCCAGCATTTT. Translated, it gives CASGPLNQPQHF.

This clone has just a few counts. The chain employs TRBV2 and TRBJ1-1; D perhaps matches TRBD1 (6 bases). This CDR3 has 13 residues. V lost 7 bases, J lost 5 bases, and 14 bases lay in between. The germline V gene has CDR1 SNHLY and CDR2 FYNNEI. CDR3 region: CASTLGARTEAFF. Here the CDR3 DNA reads TGTGCCAGCACTTTGGGGGCAAGAACTGAAGCTTTCTTT.

The table lists this clone with a count of one. V and J are TRBV11-1 and TRBJ2-1; D is undetermined. The germline V gene encodes CDR1 SGHAT and CDR2 FQDESV (reference sequence). CDR3 size: 12 residues. V lost 2 bases and J lost 8, with 7 bases in between. The CDR3 loop reads CASSLLSDEQFF. The CDR3 bases are TGTGCCAGCAGCTTACTCTCCGATGAGCAGTTCTTC.

V is TRBV5-4 and J is TRBJ1-2, with a possible D match to TRBD1 (5 bases). CDR3 size: 12 residues. The germline gives CDR1 SGHNT, CDR2 YYREEE (reference sequence). V lost 4 bases and J lost 7, with 11 bases in between. The CDR3 nucleotides read TGTGCCAGCAGCGGATCAGGGTCTGGCTACACCTTC. Protein product: CASSGSGSGYTF.

This clone was seen just once. The chain links TRBV5-4 to TRBJ2-3; 10 nucleotides align to TRBD2. Per germline, CDR1 SGHNT and CDR2 YYREEE (reference sequence). This CDR3 comprises 17 residues. Trimming cost V 0 bases and J 5 bases; bases outside gene matches: 9. The CDR3 DNA sequence: TGTGCCAGCAGCTTGGCTCGCCTTAGCGGGAGGAGAGATACGCAGTATTTT. Its translation is CASSLARLSGRRDTQYF.

The V and J genes are TRBV3-1 (or the pseudogene TRBV3-2) and TRBJ1-2; D call uncertain. Trimming took 6 bases from V and 0 from J, leaving 8 bases between them. The CDR3 is 13 residues long. Germline-derived CDR1 and CDR2 are LGHDT and YNNKEL (reference sequence). CDR3 sequence reads: CASSTSPNYGYTF. In DNA form, the CDR3 reads TGTGCCAGCAGTACATCGCCTAACTATGGCTACACCTTC.